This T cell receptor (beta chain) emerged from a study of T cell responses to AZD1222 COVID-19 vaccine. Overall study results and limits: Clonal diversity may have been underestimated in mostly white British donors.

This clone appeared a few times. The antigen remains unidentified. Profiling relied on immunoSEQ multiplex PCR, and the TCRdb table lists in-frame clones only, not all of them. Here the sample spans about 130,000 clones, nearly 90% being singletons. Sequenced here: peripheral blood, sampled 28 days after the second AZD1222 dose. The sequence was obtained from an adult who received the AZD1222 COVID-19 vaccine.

The CDR3 DNA follows: TGTGCCAGCAGCGCCGGGAGGGGAGGTAACTATGGCTACACCTTC. Its translation is CASSAGRGGNYGYTF. This chain connects TRBV9 to TRBJ1-2; tentatively, D is TRBD1 (5 bases). The germline V gene has CDR1 SGDLS and CDR2 YYNGEE. V was cut by 3 bases and J by 1 base, with 13 bases left in between. The CDR3 has 15 residues.